The 10 T cell receptor beta chains given below trace back to one sample, sequenced in a study of cytomegalovirus exposure and HLA in healthy donors (dated by TCRdb to the late 2010s). Library preparation employed the immunoSEQ multiplex PCR assay. The multiplex PCR relied on a mix of 60 forward primers for TCR Vbeta segments and 13 reverse primers for TCR Jbeta segments. Imported from immuneACCESS, the table was reduced by TCRdb to in-frame sequences with V and J called. These copies leave out some clones; in studies compared against another copy, an unresolved V gene accounts for under half, and the cause of the remainder is not known. The sample data list some 200,000 clones, and just under 70% of these were observed just once. The ten top clones hold approximately 2.5% of the sample. Sequenced material: PBMCs. These receptors were taken from a man aged 40-49 years in good health and CMV-seropositive.

This chain uses TRBV27 with TRBJ1-6; D ambiguous. Deletions cut 0 bases from V and 6 bases from J, with 12 bases between. CDR1 is MNHEY, CDR2 SMNVEV, per germline (reference sequence). The CDR3 contains 16 residues. CDR3 protein: CASSLSRGETNSPLHF. The CDR3 region has the DNA TGTGCCAGCAGTTTATCCCGCGGGGAGACTAATTCACCCCTCCACTTT.

A single count supports this clone. The V and J genes are TRBV25-1 and TRBJ1-2; possibly TRBD1 for D (6 bases). This CDR3 is 12 amino acids long. The V and J ends lost 3 bases and 6 bases respectively, with 8 bases between them. Germline-derived CDR1 and CDR2 are MGHDK and SYGVNS. The CDR3 region is CASSDRGDGYTF. The CDR3 DNA is TGTGCCAGCAGTGACAGGGGCGATGGCTACACCTTC.

In its sample, this clone was seen a few times. The chain has TRBV11-1 and TRBJ2-7; TRBD1 is a possible D gene (6 bases). With 5 bases removed from V and 3 bases from J, the gap between germline ends came to 8 bases. The CDR3 has 12 residues. Germline CDR1 SGHAT, CDR2 FQDESV (reference sequence). This chain's CDR3 is CASSRDNYEQYF. For the CDR3, the DNA is TGTGCCAGCAGCCGGGACAACTACGAGCAGTACTTC.

This clone came up a few times. V gene TRBV4-2 combines with J gene TRBJ2-1; unclear D gene. This CDR3 contains 14 residues. Germline V lookup: CDR1 LGHNA, CDR2 YNFKEQ. Trimming left V 2 bases short and J 0 bases short, with 5 bases between. This CDR3 reads CASSQTSSYNEQFF. The DNA of the CDR3 is TGTGCCAGCAGCCAAACAAGCTCCTACAATGAGCAGTTCTTC.

The CDR3 loop is CASSAGHQGVEKLFF. The CDR3, as DNA: TGTGCCAGCAGCGCGGGACACCAGGGGGTTGAAAAACTGTTTTTT. The genes are TRBV9 and TRBJ1-4, with 7 bases lining up with TRBD1. V dropped 3 bases and J dropped 7; count of bases not matched to a gene: 9. This CDR3 spans 15 amino acids. Per germline, CDR1 SGDLS and CDR2 YYNGEE.

V usage is TRBV19 and J usage is TRBJ2-1; D perhaps matches TRBD1 (5 bases). The CDR3 consists of 16 residues. The V and J ends lost 7 bases and 7 bases respectively, with 23 bases between them. Germline V gene sequence: CDR1 LNHDA, CDR2 SQIVND (reference sequence). In DNA, the CDR3 is TGTGCCAGTATGGCCTCGGCGGCAGGGCCGCGGAATGAGCAGTTCTTC. Amino acid sequence: CASMASAAGPRNEQFF.

This chain uses TRBV9 with TRBJ2-2, with 7 positions matching TRBD1. Germline loops: CDR1 SGDLS, CDR2 YYNGEE. V lost 5 bases, J lost 7 bases, and 8 bases stayed unmatched. There are 14 residues in the CDR3. The CDR3 spells CASRWGTEGGELFF. The CDR3 nucleotides read TGTGCCAGCAGGTGGGGGACAGAGGGCGGGGAGCTGTTTTTT.

This chain uses TRBV6-1 with TRBJ1-5; TRBD1 agrees at 8 bases. The CDR3 loop spans 15 amino acids. After removal of 8 bases from V and 2 bases from J, the junction contained 8 bases not matched to a gene. From germline, CDR1 is MNHNS and CDR2 SASEGT. The CDR3 sequence: CASFPGGLGNQPQHF. The CDR3 DNA is TGTGCCAGCTTTCCAGGGGGCTTGGGCAATCAGCCCCAGCATTTT.

This chain connects TRBV27 to TRBJ1-6; possible D gene TRBD1, 6 bases. Deletions cut 6 bases from V and 0 bases from J, with 9 bases between. This CDR3 has 15 amino acids. The germline gives CDR1 MNHEY, CDR2 SMNVEV (reference sequence). Here the CDR3 DNA reads TGTGCCAGCAGGGACAGTCGCTCCTATAATTCACCCCTCCACTTT. Translating it yields CASRDSRSYNSPLHF.

The rearrangement joins TRBV9 to TRBJ2-5; 8 bases agree with TRBD2. Germline V gives CDR1 SGDLS, CDR2 YYNGEE. This CDR3 is built from 16 residues. With 2 bases clipped from V and 2 bases from J, the junction kept 8 bases outside the gene matches. Here the CDR3 reads CASSVSHGGDQETQYF. CDR3 DNA sequence: TGTGCCAGCAGCGTGTCACACGGGGGGGATCAAGAGACCCAGTACTTC.